This entry is about one TCR beta chain. The sample originates from a study of OX40 agonist ivuxolimab in advanced cancers. Study information: Ivuxolimab, an agonistic anti-OX40 (CD134) antibody, was given to patients.

Germline CDR1 is SGDLS and CDR2 is YYNGEE. V gave up 4 bases and J gave up 7 bases, with 17 bases separating them. This CDR3 region has 14 residues. Assay used: immunoSEQ multiplex PCR; TCRdb lists only in-frame clones, some missing. The sample includes some 64,000 clones, about 83% of them seen just once. Material: CD4+ or CD8+ T cells sorted from blood, obtained in a trial of the OX40 agonist ivuxolimab. This clonotype was obtained from an adult with an advanced solid tumor such as melanoma, head and neck, liver or kidney cancer. The rearrangement links TRBV9 to TRBJ1-2, with D possibly matching TRBD1 (5 bases). The CDR3 sequence is CASSPGRGAGGYTF. The CDR3 region has the DNA TGTGCCAGCAGCCCCGGTAGAGGGGCGGGTGGCTACACCTTC.